This is a list of T cell receptor beta chains from one sample in a study of metastatic and nonmetastatic thyroid tumors. TCRdb re-called clones via MiXCR from the PCR reads. The data hold fewer than 40,000 clones, with around 30% observed a single time. Sequencing used blood. The receptors were gathered from a female donor with papillary thyroid cancer or a benign thyroid nodule (not recorded which). Some clones in this sample may be carry-over from other donors' samples. Each CDR3 is given with its conserved first and last residue. The order of the fields is V gene, clone size, D gene, J gene, CDR3 length, CDR3 protein, CDR3 DNA. D genes are given only for firm matches. The size field is filled for only some rows; it gives once, few, many or a size class.

TRBV5-1	-	TRBD2	TRBJ2-5	14	CASRYSSGQETQYF	TGCGCCAGCAGATACTCTAGCGGACAAGAGACCCAGTACTTC
TRBV20-1	-	-	TRBJ2-7	12	CSAKVGVFEQYF	TGCAGTGCCAAGGTGGGGGTTTTCGAGCAGTACTTC
TRBV12-3/TRBV12-4	few	-	TRBJ1-5	14	CASSRDRGSQPQHF	TGTGCCAGCAGCCGCGACCGGGGTTCTCAGCCCCAGCATTTT
TRBV3-1	many	-	TRBJ2-1	15	CASSQRGGERGEQFF	TGTGCCAGCAGCCAGAGGGGGGGCGAGCGAGGGGAGCAGTTCTTC
TRBV24-1	many	TRBD2	TRBJ2-1	18	CATSEGPSGKKLVNEQFF	TGTGCCACCAGTGAGGGACCTAGCGGGAAGAAATTAGTCAATGAGCAGTTCTTC
TRBV20-1	-	-	TRBJ1-2	13	CSARRASLRSYTF	TGCAGTGCTCGTCGGGCCTCGCTTAGAAGCTACACCTTC
TRBV9	-	TRBD2	TRBJ2-7	16	CASIPVGGVFSYEQYF	TGTGCCAGCATCCCCGTGGGAGGGGTCTTCTCCTACGAGCAGTACTTC
TRBV11-2	-	TRBD1	TRBJ2-7	13	CASRGTGGNEQYF	TGTGCCAGCAGAGGGACAGGGGGCAACGAGCAGTACTTC
TRBV7-6	many	-	TRBJ1-5	15	CASSQTPNSNQPQHF	TGTGCCAGCAGCCAAACACCGAATAGCAATCAGCCCCAGCATTTT
TRBV5-1	many	TRBD1	TRBJ1-2	14	CASSLEGALYGYTF	TGCGCCAGCAGCTTGGAGGGGGCGCTCTATGGCTACACCTTC
TRBV5-4	many	-	TRBJ2-3	12	CASSARTDTQYF	TGTGCCAGCAGCGCCCGGACAGATACGCAGTATTTT
TRBV5-1	many	TRBD1	TRBJ1-1	13	CASSRGQGEEAFF	TGCGCCAGCAGCCGTGGACAGGGGGAGGAAGCTTTCTTT
TRBV7-9	-	TRBD2	TRBJ2-7	15	CASSLLSGDSYEQYF	TGTGCCAGCAGCCTCCTCAGCGGGGACTCCTACGAGCAGTACTTC
TRBV18	many	-	TRBJ1-1	14	CASSPQKRGTEAFF	TGTGCCAGCTCACCACAGAAGAGGGGCACTGAAGCTTTCTTT
TRBV28	-	-	TRBJ1-5	16	CASKTYREVNNQTQNF	TGTGCCAGCAAAACTTACAGGGAAGTGAACAATCAGACCCAGAATTTT
TRBV20-1	once	TRBD2	TRBJ2-2	15	CSARASGSGTGELFF	TGCAGTGCTAGAGCCAGCGGGAGTGGGACCGGGGAGCTGTTTTTT
TRBV6-2/TRBV6-3	few	-	TRBJ1-5	17	CASRLRLMQYMFQPQHF	TGTGCCAGCAGATTACGTTTGATGCAGTACATGTTCCAGCCCCAGCATTTT
TRBV3-1	-	-	TRBJ2-2	14	CASSQPVRSGELFF	TGTGCCAGCAGCCAACCGGTCCGATCCGGGGAGCTGTTTTTT
TRBV4-2	-	TRBD1	TRBJ1-2	15	CASSQRRQGRYGYTF	TGTGCCAGCAGCCAAAGAAGACAGGGACGATATGGCTACACCTTC
TRBV11-3	many	-	TRBJ2-7	13	CASSVRDGYEQYF	TGTGCCAGCAGCGTAAGGGACGGGTACGAGCAGTACTTC
TRBV5-4	many	TRBD1	TRBJ2-1	14	CASSLAGQGDEQFF	TGTGCCAGCAGCTTGGCAGGACAGGGAGATGAGCAGTTCTTC
TRBV6-1	-	-	TRBJ2-7	15	CASSEVGGSSYEQYF	TGTGCCAGCAGTGAAGTCGGGGGAAGCTCCTACGAGCAGTACTTC